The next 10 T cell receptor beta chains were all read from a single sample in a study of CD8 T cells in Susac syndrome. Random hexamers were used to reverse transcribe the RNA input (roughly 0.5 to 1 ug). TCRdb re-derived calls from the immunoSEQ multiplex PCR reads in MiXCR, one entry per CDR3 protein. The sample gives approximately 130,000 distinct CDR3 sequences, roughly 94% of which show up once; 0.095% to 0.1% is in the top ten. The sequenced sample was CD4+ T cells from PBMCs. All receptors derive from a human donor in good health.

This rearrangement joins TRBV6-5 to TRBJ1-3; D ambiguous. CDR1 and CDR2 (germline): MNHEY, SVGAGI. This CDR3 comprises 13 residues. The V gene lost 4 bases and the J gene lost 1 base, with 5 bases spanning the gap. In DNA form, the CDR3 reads TGTGCCAGCAGTTTGGATTCTGGAAACACCATATATTTT. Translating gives CASSLDSGNTIYF.

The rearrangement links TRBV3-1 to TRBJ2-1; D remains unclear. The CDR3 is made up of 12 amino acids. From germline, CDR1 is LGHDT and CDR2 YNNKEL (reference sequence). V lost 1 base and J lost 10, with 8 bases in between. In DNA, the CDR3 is TGTGCCAGCAGCCAAGGAAAAACGGAGCAGTTCTTC. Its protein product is CASSQGKTEQFF.

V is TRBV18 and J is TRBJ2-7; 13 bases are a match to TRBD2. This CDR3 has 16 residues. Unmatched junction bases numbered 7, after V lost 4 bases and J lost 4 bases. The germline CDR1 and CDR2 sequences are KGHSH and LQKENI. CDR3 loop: CASSQGTSGISYEQYF. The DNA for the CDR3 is TGTGCCAGCTCACAAGGGACTAGCGGGATCTCGTACGAGCAGTACTTC.

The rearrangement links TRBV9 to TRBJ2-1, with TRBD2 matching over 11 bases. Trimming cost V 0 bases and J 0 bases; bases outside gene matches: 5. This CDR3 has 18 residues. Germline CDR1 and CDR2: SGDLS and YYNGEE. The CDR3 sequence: CASSVVAGGPHSYNEQFF. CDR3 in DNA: TGTGCCAGCAGCGTAGTAGCGGGAGGGCCGCACTCCTACAATGAGCAGTTCTTC.

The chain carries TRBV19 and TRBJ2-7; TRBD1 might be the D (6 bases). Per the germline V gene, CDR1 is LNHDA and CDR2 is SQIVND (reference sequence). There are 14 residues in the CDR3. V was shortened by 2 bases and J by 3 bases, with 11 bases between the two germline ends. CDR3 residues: CASSIQQGIYEQYF. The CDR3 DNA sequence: TGTGCCAGTAGTATACAACAGGGCATCTACGAGCAGTACTTC. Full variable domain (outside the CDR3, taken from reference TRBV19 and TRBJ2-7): DGGITQSPKYLFRKEGQNVTLSCEQNLNHDAMYWYRQDPGQGLRLIYYSQIVNDFQKGDIAEGYSVSREKKESFPLTVTSAQKNPTAFYLCASSIQQGIYEQYFGPGTRLTVT.

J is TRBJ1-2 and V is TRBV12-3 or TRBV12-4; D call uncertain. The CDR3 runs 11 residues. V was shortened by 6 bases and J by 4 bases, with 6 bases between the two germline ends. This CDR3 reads CASSSFYGYTF. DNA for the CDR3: TGTGCCAGCAGCTCCTTCTATGGCTACACCTTC.

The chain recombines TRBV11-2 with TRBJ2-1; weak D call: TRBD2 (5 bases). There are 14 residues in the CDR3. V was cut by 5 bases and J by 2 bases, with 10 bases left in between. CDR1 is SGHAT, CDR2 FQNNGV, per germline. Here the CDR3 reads CASSLDSTYNEQFF. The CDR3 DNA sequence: TGTGCCAGCAGCCTGGACTCGACCTACAATGAGCAGTTCTTC. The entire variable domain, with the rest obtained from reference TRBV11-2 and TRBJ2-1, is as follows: EAGVAQSPRYKIIEKRQSVAFWCNPISGHATLYWYQQILGQGPKLLIQFQNNGVVDDSQLPKDRFSAERLKGVDSTLKIQPAKLEDSAVYLCASSLDSTYNEQFFGPGTRLTVL.

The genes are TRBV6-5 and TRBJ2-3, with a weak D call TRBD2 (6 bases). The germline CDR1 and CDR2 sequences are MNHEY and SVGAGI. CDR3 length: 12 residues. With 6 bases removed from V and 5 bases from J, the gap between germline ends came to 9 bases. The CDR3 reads CASSGGRDTQYF. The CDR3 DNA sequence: TGTGCCAGCAGCGGAGGGAGAGATACGCAGTATTTT.

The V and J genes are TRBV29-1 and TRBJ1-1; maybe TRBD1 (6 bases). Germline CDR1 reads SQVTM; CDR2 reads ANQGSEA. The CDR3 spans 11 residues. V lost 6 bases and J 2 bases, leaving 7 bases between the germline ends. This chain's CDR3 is CSVQGNTEAFF. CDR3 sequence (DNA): TGCAGCGTACAGGGAAACACTGAAGCTTTCTTT.

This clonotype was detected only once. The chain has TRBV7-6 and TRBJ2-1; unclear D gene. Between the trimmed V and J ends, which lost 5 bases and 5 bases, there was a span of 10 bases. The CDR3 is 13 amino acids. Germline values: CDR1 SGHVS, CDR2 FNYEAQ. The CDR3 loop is CASSPWGHNEQFF. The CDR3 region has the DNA TGTGCCAGCAGCCCATGGGGTCACAATGAGCAGTTCTTC. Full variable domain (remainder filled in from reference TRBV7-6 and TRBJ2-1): GAGVSQSPRYKVTKRGQDVALRCDPISGHVSLYWYRQALGQGPEFLTYFNYEAQQDKSGLPNDRFSAERPEGSISTLTIQRTEQRDSAMYRCASSPWGHNEQFFGPGTRLTVL.